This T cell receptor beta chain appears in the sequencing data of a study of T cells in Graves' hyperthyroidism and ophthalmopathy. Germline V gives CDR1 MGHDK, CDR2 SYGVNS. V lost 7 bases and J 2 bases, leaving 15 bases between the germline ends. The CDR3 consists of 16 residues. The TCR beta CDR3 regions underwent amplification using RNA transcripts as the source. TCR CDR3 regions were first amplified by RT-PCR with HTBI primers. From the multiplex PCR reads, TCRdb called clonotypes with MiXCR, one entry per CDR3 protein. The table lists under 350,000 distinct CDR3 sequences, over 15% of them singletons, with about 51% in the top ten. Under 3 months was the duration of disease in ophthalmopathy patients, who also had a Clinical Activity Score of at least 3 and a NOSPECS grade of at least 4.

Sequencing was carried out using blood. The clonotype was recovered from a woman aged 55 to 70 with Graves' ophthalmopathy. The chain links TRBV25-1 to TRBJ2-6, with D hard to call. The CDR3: CASTTTQWAGANVLTF. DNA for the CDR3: TGTGCCAGCACAACAACACAGTGGGCTGGGGCCAACGTCCTGACTTTC.